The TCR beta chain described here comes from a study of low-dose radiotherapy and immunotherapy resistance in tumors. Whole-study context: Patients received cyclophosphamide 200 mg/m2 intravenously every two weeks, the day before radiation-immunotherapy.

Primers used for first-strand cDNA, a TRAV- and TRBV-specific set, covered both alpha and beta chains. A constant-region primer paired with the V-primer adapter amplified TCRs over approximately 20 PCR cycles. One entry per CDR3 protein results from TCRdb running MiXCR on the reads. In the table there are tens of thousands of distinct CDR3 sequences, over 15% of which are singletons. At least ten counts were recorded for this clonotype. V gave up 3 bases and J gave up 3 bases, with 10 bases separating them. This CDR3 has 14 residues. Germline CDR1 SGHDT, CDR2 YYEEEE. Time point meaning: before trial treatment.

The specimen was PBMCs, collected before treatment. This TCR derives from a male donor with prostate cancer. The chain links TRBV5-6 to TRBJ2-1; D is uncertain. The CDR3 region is CASSSQSRYNEQFF. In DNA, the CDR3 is TGTGCCAGCAGCTCCCAATCCCGCTACAATGAGCAGTTCTTC.